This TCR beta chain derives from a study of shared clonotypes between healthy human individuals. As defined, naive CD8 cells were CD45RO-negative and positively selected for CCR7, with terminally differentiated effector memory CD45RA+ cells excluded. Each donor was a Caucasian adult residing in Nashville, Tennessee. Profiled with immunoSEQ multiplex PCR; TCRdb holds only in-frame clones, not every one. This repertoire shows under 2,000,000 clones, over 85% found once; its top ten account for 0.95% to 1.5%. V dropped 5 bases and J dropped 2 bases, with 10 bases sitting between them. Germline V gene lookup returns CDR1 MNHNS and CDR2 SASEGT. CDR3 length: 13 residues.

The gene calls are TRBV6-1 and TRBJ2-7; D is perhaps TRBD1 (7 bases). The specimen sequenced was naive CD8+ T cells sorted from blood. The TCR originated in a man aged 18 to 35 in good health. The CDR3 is CASSQGGPYEQYF. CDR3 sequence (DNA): TGTGCCAGCAGTCAGGGGGGCCCCTACGAGCAGTACTTC.